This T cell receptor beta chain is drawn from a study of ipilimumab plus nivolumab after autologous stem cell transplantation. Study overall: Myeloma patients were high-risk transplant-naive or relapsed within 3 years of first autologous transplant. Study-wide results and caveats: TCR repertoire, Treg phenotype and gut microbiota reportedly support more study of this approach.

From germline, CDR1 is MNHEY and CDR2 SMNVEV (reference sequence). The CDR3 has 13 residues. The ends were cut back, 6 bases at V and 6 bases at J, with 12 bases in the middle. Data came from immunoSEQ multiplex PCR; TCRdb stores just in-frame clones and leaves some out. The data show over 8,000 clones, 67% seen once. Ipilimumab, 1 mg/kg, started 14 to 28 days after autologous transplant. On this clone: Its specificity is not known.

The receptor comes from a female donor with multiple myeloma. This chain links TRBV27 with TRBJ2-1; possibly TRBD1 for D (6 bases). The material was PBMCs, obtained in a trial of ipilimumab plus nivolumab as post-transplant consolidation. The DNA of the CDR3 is TGTGCCAGCAGGCCGGGACAATTCAATGAGCAGTTCTTC. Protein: CASRPGQFNEQFF.